These 21 T cell receptor beta chains share one sample of origin, sequenced in a study of shared clonotypes between healthy human individuals. This table comes from immunoSEQ multiplex PCR, and its TCRdb copy is limited to in-frame clones, with some not included. The data show hundreds of thousands of clones, 95% to 96% seen once. Naive CD8 cells lacked CD45RO, underwent positive selection for CCR7 and left out terminally differentiated effector memory CD45RA+ cells. The sequencing input was naive CD8+ T cells sorted from blood. The receptors shown here come from a woman between 25 and 40 years old in good health.

CDR3 bases: TGTGCCAGCAGCCAAGATAGGTTCGGGCAAGAGACCCAGTACTTC. This sequence encodes CASSQDRFGQETQYF. This chain uses TRBV14 with TRBJ2-5, with D unclear. The V and J ends lost 0 bases and 2 bases respectively, with 10 bases between them. The CDR3 is made up of 15 amino acids. Per germline, CDR1 SGHDN and CDR2 FVKESK.

The chain has TRBV28 and TRBJ1-1; no clear D. The CDR3 spans 15 residues. Germline CDR1 MDHEN, CDR2 SYDVKM. Trimming removed 7 bases at V and 0 bases at J, with 15 bases between. The CDR3 DNA follows: TGTGCCAGCACCCCTTTTGGACCACTGAACACTGAAGCTTTCTTT. It translates to CASTPFGPLNTEAFF. Filled out from reference TRBV28 and TRBJ1-1, the complete variable domain reads DVKVTQSSRYLVKRTGEKVFLECVQDMDHENMFWYRQDPGLGLRLIYFSYDVKMKEKGDIPEGYSVSREKKERFSLILESASTNQTSMYLCASTPFGPLNTEAFFGQGTRLTVV.

The rearrangement uses TRBV13 and TRBJ2-1; 7 bases agree with TRBD2. V lost 3 bases, J lost 9 bases, and 5 bases stayed unmatched. In germline, CDR1 is PRHDT, CDR2 FYEKMQ (reference sequence). This CDR3 spans 13 amino acids. CDR3 protein: CASSFSSGTEQFF. CDR3 nucleotide sequence: TGTGCCAGCAGCTTTTCTAGCGGCACTGAGCAGTTCTTC.

J is TRBJ1-1 and V is TRBV5-6; TRBD1 might be the D (6 bases). The CDR3 extends over 16 amino acids. V lost 3 bases to trimming and J lost 5 bases, with 20 bases between them. CDR1 SGHDT and CDR2 YYEEEE come from the germline V gene. This CDR3 reads CASSWGQGRARTEAFF. The CDR3 DNA reads TGTGCCAGCAGCTGGGGGCAGGGTCGGGCTCGGACTGAAGCTTTCTTT.

The gene calls are TRBV29-1 and TRBJ2-1; 14 bases fit TRBD2. Unmatched junction bases numbered 3, after V lost 5 bases and J lost 6 bases. CDR3 length equals 14 residues. Germline CDR1 and CDR2: SQVTM and ANQGSEA. The CDR3 here is CSVYGLAGGNEQFF. DNA of the CDR3: TGCAGCGTTTACGGACTAGCGGGAGGCAATGAGCAGTTCTTC.

V usage is TRBV2 and J usage is TRBJ2-5, with 11 bases lining up with TRBD2. CDR3 size: 16 residues. Germline V gene lookup returns CDR1 SNHLY and CDR2 FYNNEI. After removal of 5 bases from V and 3 bases from J, the junction contained 8 bases not matched to a gene. This CDR3 reads CASSTDPGLAEETQYF. In DNA form, the CDR3 reads TGTGCCAGCAGTACAGACCCGGGACTAGCGGAAGAGACCCAGTACTTC.

About this clone: The sample contains more than one DNA sequence encoding this CDR3. The chain couples TRBV27 to TRBJ2-7; D possibly corresponds to TRBD2 (5 bases). Trimming took 4 bases from V and 3 from J, leaving 10 bases between them. The germline V gene encodes CDR1 MNHEY and CDR2 SMNVEV (reference sequence). This CDR3 is built from 13 residues. The CDR3 DNA reads TGTGCCAGCAGTTCCGGGGTAAGCTACGAGCAGTACTTC. Translated: CASSSGVSYEQYF.

CDR3 region: CASSFDGTSYFRLYEQYF. The CDR3 DNA sequence: TGTGCCAGCAGTTTCGACGGGACTAGCTATTTCCGACTCTACGAGCAGTACTTC. The chain carries TRBV28 and TRBJ2-7; 9 positions agree with TRBD2. The V gene's germline CDR1 is MDHEN and CDR2 SYDVKM. V dropped 3 bases and J dropped 3; count of bases not matched to a gene: 15. CDR3 size: 18 residues. Full variable domain (outside the CDR3, taken from reference TRBV28 and TRBJ2-7): DVKVTQSSRYLVKRTGEKVFLECVQDMDHENMFWYRQDPGLGLRLIYFSYDVKMKEKGDIPEGYSVSREKKERFSLILESASTNQTSMYLCASSFDGTSYFRLYEQYFGPGTRLTVT.

This chain uses TRBV28 with TRBJ1-4, with 10 positions matching TRBD1. V was clipped by 6 bases and J by 1 base; unmatched bases: 5. Germline V gives CDR1 MDHEN, CDR2 SYDVKM. The CDR3 has 16 amino acids. Here the CDR3 reads CASSLGQGVTNEKLFF. Written as DNA, the CDR3 is TGTGCCAGCAGCCTAGGACAGGGGGTAACTAATGAAAAACTGTTTTTT.

The J gene is TRBJ2-7, the V gene TRBV6-1; D remains unclear. Germline values: CDR1 MNHNS, CDR2 SASEGT. This CDR3 comprises 11 residues. With 6 bases removed from V and 3 bases from J, the gap between germline ends came to 6 bases. The CDR3 protein is CASRELYEQYF. The CDR3 DNA follows: TGTGCCAGCAGGGAACTCTACGAGCAGTACTTC.

This rearrangement joins TRBV28 to TRBJ2-7, with D perhaps TRBD2 (5 bases). CDR3 length equals 14 residues. V gave up 4 bases and J gave up 3 bases, with 13 bases separating them. Germline V gene lookup returns CDR1 MDHEN and CDR2 SYDVKM. In DNA, the CDR3 is TGTGCCAGCAGTTACACTAGTCCTAGCTACGAGCAGTACTTC. As protein: CASSYTSPSYEQYF.

This clone appeared a single time. The rearrangement joins TRBV7-8 to TRBJ1-1; 10 bases line up with TRBD1. V was clipped by 5 bases and J by 5 bases; unmatched bases: 5. CDR3 length: 14 residues. CDR1 and CDR2 from the germline V gene are SGHVS and FQNEAQ. CDR3 loop: CASSPGQGKTEAFF. Written as DNA, the CDR3 is TGTGCCAGCAGCCCGGGACAGGGGAAGACTGAAGCTTTCTTT. Full variable domain (outside the CDR3, taken from reference TRBV7-8 and TRBJ1-1): GAGVSQSPRYKVAKRGQDVALRCDPISGHVSLFWYQQALGQGPEFLTYFQNEAQLDKSGLPSDRFFAERPEGSVSTLKIQRTQQEDSAVYLCASSPGQGKTEAFFGQGTRLTVV.

V and J are TRBV6-1 and TRBJ1-5; the D is unclear. The CDR3 runs to 15 residues. The germline CDR1 and CDR2 sequences are MNHNS and SASEGT. Trimming removed 7 bases at V and 6 bases at J, with 19 bases between. The CDR3: CASTAGTEGRQPQHF. The CDR3 coding sequence is TGTGCCAGCACAGCAGGAACAGAGGGTCGTCAGCCCCAGCATTTT.

The chain recombines TRBV6-4 with TRBJ2-7; D tentatively fits TRBD1 or TRBD2 (5 bases each). The CDR3 is made up of 14 amino acids. Germline CDR1 MRHNA, CDR2 SNTAGT. V shed 6 bases and J shed 3 bases, with 15 bases lying between them. CDR3 region: CASSDKGTNYEQYF. In DNA form, the CDR3 reads TGTGCCAGCAGCGATAAGGGGACGAACTACGAGCAGTACTTC.

V and J are TRBV28 and TRBJ2-6; D possibly corresponds to TRBD1 (6 bases). From germline, CDR1 is MDHEN and CDR2 SYDVKM. V shed 6 bases and J shed 0 bases, with 9 bases lying between them. CDR3 length: 15 amino acids. This CDR3 reads CASSEDSSGANVLTF. The CDR3 DNA reads as TGTGCCAGCAGCGAGGACAGCTCTGGGGCCAACGTCCTGACTTTC.

J is TRBJ2-3 and V is TRBV28; 7 bases are shared with TRBD1. This CDR3 is 13 amino acids long. J was trimmed by 6 bases and V by 6 bases; bases with no gene match: 6. Germline V lookup: CDR1 MDHEN, CDR2 SYDVKM. The CDR3 sequence: CASRWQGVDTQYF. The CDR3 region has the DNA TGTGCCAGCAGATGGCAGGGGGTGGATACGCAGTATTTT.

The chain recombines TRBV9 with TRBJ1-1; no clear D gene. CDR1 is SGDLS and CDR2 is YYNGEE in the germline V gene. The CDR3 loop spans 14 amino acids. V dropped 0 bases and J dropped 3 bases, with 9 bases sitting between them. Here the CDR3 DNA reads TGTGCCAGCAGCGTAGCGGCAGGCTACACTGAAGCTTTCTTT. This encodes CASSVAAGYTEAFF. Full variable domain (outside the CDR3, taken from reference TRBV9 and TRBJ1-1): DSGVTQTPKHLITATGQRVTLRCSPRSGDLSVYWYQQSLDQGLQFLIQYYNGEERAKGNILERFSAQQFPDLHSELNLSSLELGDSALYFCASSVAAGYTEAFFGQGTRLTVV.

The rearrangement links TRBV4-1 to TRBJ2-7; a possible D gene is TRBD2 (5 bases). Trimming left V 4 bases short and J 3 bases short, with 16 bases between. Germline V gives CDR1 MGHRA, CDR2 YSYEKL. The CDR3 spans 15 residues. CDR3 in DNA: TGCGCCAGCAGCCCCTTACCCGACTACCGCTACGAGCAGTACTTC. Its translation is CASSPLPDYRYEQYF.

This clone was found once. The chain joins TRBV7-2 to TRBJ2-7; 9 bases are shared with TRBD2. The CDR3 sequence is 15 residues long. Germline CDR1 reads SGHTA; CDR2 reads FQGNSA. Trimming at V came to 1 base and at J to 3 bases, leaving 4 bases not matched to a gene. CDR3 sequence reads: CASSLGAGGLYEQYF. The CDR3 DNA sequence: TGTGCCAGCAGCTTAGGAGCGGGAGGTCTCTACGAGCAGTACTTC.

V gene TRBV28 combines with J gene TRBJ1-1; D is ambiguous. From germline, CDR1 is MDHEN and CDR2 SYDVKM. The CDR3 is 14 amino acids. The V end was cut by 4 bases, the J end by 0 bases, with 9 bases between. The CDR3 nucleotides are TGTGCCAGCAGTTCAACTCAAATGAACACTGAAGCTTTCTTT. Its translation is CASSSTQMNTEAFF.

This clone has more than one count but fewer than ten. CDR3 sequence: CASSVTGGSFHEQYF. CDR3 nucleotide sequence: TGTGCCAGTAGTGTCACAGGGGGATCTTTCCACGAGCAGTACTTC. This chain links TRBV19 with TRBJ2-7; TRBD1 agrees at 8 bases. Germline CDR1 reads LNHDA; CDR2 reads SQIVND (reference sequence). The CDR3 runs to 15 residues. The V gene end was trimmed by 5 bases and the J gene end by 5 bases; junction bases not matched to a gene: 11.